This T cell receptor (beta chain) is drawn from a study of T cells in localized non-small cell lung cancer. The study's findings and limits: Uninvolved adjacent lung had higher T cell clonality than tumor and all other tissues. Because only a single region of the tumor was sequenced, heterogeneity remains possible. Detection in adjacent lung was observed for a median around 59 of the top 100 tumor clones.

As regards this clone: Its target is unknown.

The germline gives CDR1 SGDLS, CDR2 YYNGEE. This CDR3 has 15 residues. With 0 bases clipped from V and 9 bases from J, the junction kept 5 bases outside the gene matches. The repertoire was sequenced with immunoSEQ multiplex PCR; TCRdb's copy has only in-frame clones and lacks some. Altogether around 41,000 clones are present, roughly four fifths being singletons, with the ten largest covering 7% to 8.5%. V is TRBV9 and J is TRBJ2-1, with 11 positions matching TRBD2. The clonotype was recovered from a man aged 40 to 70 with stage II lung adenocarcinoma. The source was PBMCs, collected before any cancer treatment. CDR3 residues: CASSVEASGGREQFF. For the CDR3, the DNA is TGTGCCAGCAGCGTAGAGGCTAGCGGGGGGCGTGAGCAGTTCTTC.